This T cell receptor (beta chain) is drawn from a study of cytomegalovirus exposure and HLA in healthy donors. Study-level results: With further analysis later on, most CMV-associated TCR beta chains appeared HLA-restricted. In a later analysis, DRB1 alleles had the most associated TCRs; HLA-C alleles the fewest. Reported findings show TCR beta sequences accurately forecast HLA-A and HLA-B alleles in most subjects. Later genetic work tied a missense DCLRE1C variant to beta-chain V and J trimming.

Losses at the gene ends were 7 bases for V and 2 bases for J; bases not matched to a gene: 3. Germline V gene data show CDR1 as SNHLY and CDR2 as FYNNEI. The CDR3 spans 13 residues. Researchers ran the PCR with 60 Vbeta and 13 Jbeta primers. Profiling relied on immunoSEQ multiplex PCR, and the TCRdb table lists in-frame clones only, not all of them. This table has fewer than 150,000 clones, about four fifths appearing once. On this clone itself: Its antigen is unidentified.

Material for sequencing was PBMCs. The receptor was isolated from a man in his forties in good health and CMV-seropositive. The chain combines TRBV2 with TRBJ1-2; the match to TRBD1 covers 8 bases. Here the CDR3 DNA reads TGTGCCAGCACGAGGGACAGGAACTATGGCTACACCTTC. It specifies CASTRDRNYGYTF.